This TCR beta chain was sequenced for a study of blood T cell repertoires in COVID-19. On the study more broadly: Samples came from the United States, Italy and Spain, spanning acute and convalescent COVID-19. PBMCs, B-cell-depleted T cells, or T cells provided the cDNA or gDNA that made up the material.

In the original workflow: It was from reference gene primer amplification that nucleated cell counts were estimated. TCRdb's table, derived via immunoSEQ multiplex PCR, lists solely in-frame clones and lacks some. The DNA gave D and trimming, while V, J and clone size come from that table. The data show some 70,000 clones, 90% seen once. The length of the CDR3 is 14 residues. Per the germline V gene, CDR1 is SGHVS and CDR2 is FNYEAQ. J was trimmed by 4 bases and V by 5 bases; bases with no gene match: 4. This sequence was found in a woman over 75 with active COVID-19. What was sequenced was peripheral blood. The chain uses TRBV7-6 and TRBJ2-1, with 8 bases aligning to TRBD1. CDR3 in amino acids: CASSRTGTYNEQFF. The CDR3 nucleotides are TGTGCCAGCAGCCGGACAGGGACATACAATGAGCAGTTCTTC.